One and the same sample provided the 32 T cell receptor beta chains below, sequenced in a study of cytomegalovirus exposure and HLA in healthy donors. Primers for the PCR totalled 60 Vbeta and 13 Jbeta. Libraries were prepared by immunoSEQ multiplex PCR; TCRdb keeps only in-frame clonotypes and omits some of them. The sample lists 89,000 or so clones, 70% to 90% occurring once. The sample was PBMCs. All receptors derive from a woman younger than 35 in good health and CMV-seropositive.

This clone was detected only a few times. The rearrangement links TRBV7-2 to TRBJ2-1; 13 positions agree with TRBD2. With V trimmed by 4 bases and J by 7 bases, 4 bases remained unmatched. Germline V CDR1 and CDR2: SGHTA, FQGNSA. The CDR3 is made up of 15 amino acids. Here the CDR3 DNA reads TGTGCCAGCAGCTCGAGGACTAGCGGGAGAAATGAGCAGTTCTTC. The encoded protein is CASSSRTSGRNEQFF.

As for this clone: An end of the junction does not agree with germline; a read error may underlie this. The rearrangement uses TRBV5-1 and TRBJ2-7; TRBD1 matches 9 bases. The end of the DNA fits TRBJ2-1 better, so the J call may be wrong. The CDR3 runs 14 residues. CDR1 is SGHRS, CDR2 YFSETQ, per germline. CDR3 DNA sequence: TGCGCCAGCACCTTGGGACAGGGTCCCTACGAGCAGTTCTTC. Protein sequence: CASTLGQGPYEQFF.

This clone was detected only a few times. CDR3 DNA sequence: TGTGCCAGCAGCTTACAGCCCCTAGCATCCAATGAGCAGTTCTTC. Residues: CASSLQPLASNEQFF. The chain uses TRBV7-3 and TRBJ2-1, with D maybe TRBD2 (5 bases). The V end was cut by 2 bases, the J end by 6 bases, with 14 bases between. The CDR3 consists of 15 residues. The V gene's germline CDR1 is SGHTA and CDR2 FQGTGA.

The chain links TRBV30 to TRBJ1-2, with TRBD1 matching 8 bases. There are 14 residues in the CDR3. From germline, CDR1 is GTSNPN and CDR2 SVGIG (reference sequence). J lost 7 bases, V lost 0 bases, and 7 bases had no gene match. The chain's CDR3 is CAWSVSNGQGGYTF. The CDR3, as DNA: TGTGCCTGGAGTGTATCGAACGGACAGGGTGGCTACACCTTC. The full variable domain, rest sourced from reference TRBV30 and TRBJ1-2, is SQTIHQWPATLVQPVGSPLSLECTVEGTSNPNLYWYRQAAGRGLQLLFYSVGIGQISSEVPQNLSASRPQDRQFILSSKKLLLSDSGFYLCAWSVSNGQGGYTFGSGTRLTVV.

The chain employs TRBV15 and TRBJ2-3; 8 bases match TRBD2. Germline lookup yields CDR1 LNHNV and CDR2 YYDKDF (reference sequence). V trimming: 4 bases; J trimming: 1 base; junction bases outside the gene matches: 4. The CDR3 spans 15 residues. CDR3 sequence reads: CATSISGARTDTQYF. DNA of the CDR3: TGTGCCACCAGCATTAGCGGGGCTCGCACAGATACGCAGTATTTT.

This clone was observed once. V gene TRBV20-1 combines with J gene TRBJ1-2; possibly TRBD1 for D (5 bases). CDR3 size: 11 residues. The germline V gene has CDR1 DFQATT and CDR2 SNEGSKA (reference sequence). Trimming took off 3 bases at V and 8 bases at J, with 10 bases between the two ends. CDR3 in amino acids: CSASGRDGYTF. CDR3 DNA: TGCAGTGCTAGTGGGAGGGACGGCTACACCTTC.

The genes are TRBV9 and TRBJ2-3; 10 nucleotides line up with TRBD2. J lost 2 bases, V lost 3 bases, and 6 bases had no gene match. Germline CDR1 and CDR2: SGDLS and YYNGEE. The CDR3 extends over 16 amino acids. The CDR3 loop is CASSARTSGATDTQYF. CDR3 sequence (DNA): TGTGCCAGCAGCGCCCGAACTAGCGGGGCCACAGATACGCAGTATTTT.

The chain has TRBV5-1 and TRBJ2-7; D is uncertain. CDR3 length: 14 amino acids. The V end lost 4 bases, the J end lost 2 bases, and 13 bases lay between the germline ends. CDR1 SGHRS and CDR2 YFSETQ come from the germline V gene. The CDR3 DNA follows: TGCGCCAGCAGCGCCCCCGGTCGAACCTACGAGCAGTACTTC. Translation gives CASSAPGRTYEQYF.

The genes are TRBV6-5 and TRBJ2-7; 8 bases align to TRBD2. CDR1 and CDR2 (germline): MNHEY, SVGAGI. The CDR3 extends over 15 amino acids. J lost 1 base, V lost 0 bases, and 2 bases had no gene match. CDR3 nucleotide sequence: TGTGCCAGCAGTTACTCAGGGACTAGTTCCTACGAGCAGTACTTC. Its translation: CASSYSGTSSYEQYF.

This clone came up once. The chain recombines TRBV14 with TRBJ1-1; D remains unclear. This CDR3 is built from 14 residues. The germline V gene encodes CDR1 SGHDN and CDR2 FVKESK. V was trimmed by 1 base and J by 11 bases, leaving 17 bases between them. Here the CDR3 DNA reads TGTGCCAGCAGCCAAGTCGAGACCCCGGCCAGGGCTTTCTTT. Its translation: CASSQVETPARAFF. The variable domain in full, with the rest retrieved from reference TRBV14 and TRBJ1-1, is EAGVTQFPSHSVIEKGQTVTLRCDPISGHDNLYWYRRVMGKEIKFLLHFVKESKQDESGMPNNRFLAERTGGTYSTLKVQPAELEDSGVYFCASSQVETPARAFFGQGTRLTVV.

The chain is built from TRBV10-2 and TRBJ1-1; D gene uncertain. Germline loops: CDR1 WSHSY, CDR2 SAAADI. V lost 5 bases, J lost 2 bases, and 9 bases lay in between. This CDR3 spans 13 amino acids. In nucleotides, the CDR3 is TGCGCCAGCAGTAGCGGGATCAACACTGAAGCTTTCTTT. This codes for CASSSGINTEAFF.

The chain has TRBV5-4 and TRBJ2-7, with 12 bases aligning to TRBD2. J was trimmed by 0 bases and V by 4 bases; bases with no gene match: 11. Germline CDR1 and CDR2: SGHNT and YYREEE (reference sequence). CDR3 size: 18 residues. The CDR3 DNA reads as TGTGCCAGCAGCCCACCGACTAGCGGGGGTACCAGCTCCTACGAGCAGTACTTC. Amino acid sequence: CASSPPTSGGTSSYEQYF.

This sequence joins TRBV6-5 and TRBJ2-1, with TRBD2 identical over 11 bases. V lost 6 bases and J lost 9; bases outside the gene matches: 7. The length of the CDR3 is 14 residues. From germline, CDR1 is MNHEY and CDR2 SVGAGI. The CDR3 loop is CASRDSGRATEQFF. In DNA form, the CDR3 reads TGTGCCAGCAGGGATAGCGGGAGGGCCACTGAGCAGTTCTTC.

This clone has a single count. The genes are TRBV6-5 and TRBJ2-7; D unclear. The CDR3 runs 13 residues. CDR1 and CDR2 from the germline V gene are MNHEY and SVGAGI. Trimming stripped 5 bases from V and 5 bases from J, with 13 bases between. The DNA of the CDR3 is TGTGCCAGCAGTGCTTACTCCTTCCACGAGCAGTACTTC. Its translation: CASSAYSFHEQYF.

V usage is TRBV6-5 and J usage is TRBJ2-3; TRBD2 matches at 11 bases. Per germline, CDR1 MNHEY and CDR2 SVGAGI. After removal of 6 bases from V and 3 bases from J, the junction contained 2 bases not matched to a gene. The CDR3 runs to 14 residues. The CDR3, as DNA: TGTGCCAGCAGCAGACTAGCGGGGACAGATACGCAGTATTTT. Protein sequence: CASSRLAGTDTQYF.

This rearrangement joins TRBV2 to TRBJ1-1; the D gene is possibly TRBD1 (5 bases). Germline V CDR1 and CDR2: SNHLY, FYNNEI. The CDR3 contains 11 residues. Trimming removed 7 bases from V and 10 bases from J, with 13 bases in between. Here the CDR3 reads CASIIGEAAFF. CDR3 sequence (DNA): TGTGCCAGCATAATAGGGGAAGCAGCTTTCTTT.

This sequence joins TRBV15 and TRBJ2-7; possible D gene TRBD1, 6 bases. In germline, CDR1 is LNHNV, CDR2 YYDKDF (reference sequence). The CDR3 is 11 amino acids. The V and J ends lost 4 bases and 7 bases respectively, with 8 bases between them. CDR3 in amino acids: CATSNTGEQYF. The CDR3 DNA is TGTGCCACCAGCAATACAGGGGAGCAGTACTTC. The variable domain in full, with the rest retrieved from reference TRBV15 and TRBJ2-7, is DAMVIQNPRYQVTQFGKPVTLSCSQTLNHNVMYWYQQKSSQAPKLLFHYYDKDFNNEADTPDNFQSRRPNTSFCFLDIRSPGLGDTAMYLCATSNTGEQYFGPGTRLTVT.

The chain employs TRBV6-1 and TRBJ1-1; 9 nucleotides line up with TRBD1. The CDR3 is made up of 18 amino acids. The germline CDR1 and CDR2 sequences are MNHNS and SASEGT. The trim removed 4 bases at V and 1 base at J, leaving 13 bases unmatched. CDR3 region: CASSAGVQGARGNTEAFF. CDR3 in DNA: TGTGCCAGCAGTGCCGGCGTACAGGGGGCGAGGGGGAACACTGAAGCTTTCTTT.

The CDR3 is CASSLSPGNTEAFF. The DNA for the CDR3 is TGTGCCAGCAGTTTATCACCAGGGAACACTGAAGCTTTCTTT. The V call is TRBV27, the J call TRBJ1-1, with D uncertain. The CDR3 totals 14 residues. Germline V lookup: CDR1 MNHEY, CDR2 SMNVEV (reference sequence). V dropped 0 bases and J dropped 1 base, with 6 bases sitting between them.

V gene TRBV6-6 combines with J gene TRBJ2-7; 7 bases fit TRBD2. The length of the CDR3 is 15 residues. The ends lost 2 bases at V and 2 bases at J; junction bases unmatched: 6. CDR1 is MNHNY and CDR2 is SVGAGI in the germline V gene (reference sequence). The CDR3 protein is CASSYGVGGTYEQYF. CDR3 bases: TGTGCCAGCAGTTACGGGGTGGGGGGGACCTACGAGCAGTACTTC.

The rearrangement joins TRBV7-6 to TRBJ2-1; 11 nucleotides agree with TRBD2. The CDR3 extends over 16 amino acids. The germline CDR1 and CDR2 sequences are SGHVS and FNYEAQ. Germline trimming cut 5 bases from V and 8 bases from J; bases unmatched to any gene: 11. CDR3 amino acids: CASSLLSGGAGYEQFF. The CDR3 coding sequence is TGTGCCAGCAGCCTCCTTAGCGGGGGGGCGGGATATGAGCAGTTCTTC. The full variable domain, rest sourced from reference TRBV7-6 and TRBJ2-1, is GAGVSQSPRYKVTKRGQDVALRCDPISGHVSLYWYRQALGQGPEFLTYFNYEAQQDKSGLPNDRFSAERPEGSISTLTIQRTEQRDSAMYRCASSLLSGGAGYEQFFGPGTRLTVL.

The chain is built from TRBV27 and TRBJ1-3; D remains unclear. V was trimmed by 7 bases and J by 0 bases, leaving 7 bases between them. The CDR3 sequence is 13 residues long. CDR1 MNHEY and CDR2 SMNVEV come from the germline V gene (reference sequence). CDR3 region: CASKSSSGNTIYF. In DNA form, the CDR3 reads TGTGCCAGCAAGTCCAGCTCTGGAAACACCATATATTTT.

The V and J genes are TRBV6-4 and TRBJ1-5; no firm D call. From germline, CDR1 is MRHNA and CDR2 SNTAGT. Deletions cut 0 bases from V and 0 bases from J, with 18 bases between. The CDR3 sequence is 19 residues long. CDR3: CASSDSRTEEDYSNQPQHF. In nucleotides, the CDR3 is TGTGCCAGCAGTGACTCGAGGACTGAGGAGGATTATAGCAATCAGCCCCAGCATTTT.

This chain joins TRBV30 and TRBJ1-1; D gene uncertain. Germline CDR1 is GTSNPN and CDR2 is SVGIG (reference sequence). CDR3 length: 16 residues. Trimming shortened V by 2 bases and J by 3 bases, and 19 bases separated the two germline ends. This CDR3 reads CAWSPPTARRDTEAFF. The CDR3, as DNA: TGTGCCTGGAGTCCCCCCACCGCGCGGAGGGACACTGAAGCTTTCTTT.

About this clone itself: At the DNA level, this CDR3 is encoded by other sequences in the same sample as well. The rearrangement links TRBV7-9 to TRBJ1-1, with 7 positions matching TRBD1. Germline V CDR1 and CDR2: SEHNR, FQNEAQ (reference sequence). The V and J ends lost 1 base and 1 base, in that order; junction bases with no gene match: 0. CDR3 length: 14 residues. CDR3 coding DNA: TGTGCCAGCAGCTTAGGACAGGGGAACACTGAAGCTTTCTTT. Its protein is CASSLGQGNTEAFF. The full variable domain, its missing parts supplied by reference TRBV7-9 and TRBJ1-1, is DTGVSQNPRHKITKRGQNVTFRCDPISEHNRLYWYRQTLGQGPEFLTYFQNEAQLEKSRLLSDRFSAERPKGSFSTLEIQRTEQGDSAMYLCASSLGQGNTEAFFGQGTRLTVV.

V is TRBV15 and J is TRBJ1-1; the match to TRBD1 covers 8 bases. Germline V gives CDR1 LNHNV, CDR2 YYDKDF (reference sequence). The CDR3 runs to 17 residues. V shed 1 base, J shed 1 base, and the junction held 8 bases outside the gene matches. The CDR3 DNA follows: TGTGCCACCAGCAGAGTCGGGACAGGAAAGCCGAACACTGAAGCTTTCTTT. Translated: CATSRVGTGKPNTEAFF.

This clone appeared a few times. The gene calls are TRBV5-5 and TRBJ2-1; TRBD2 matches 7 bases. Per germline, CDR1 SGHKS and CDR2 YYEKEE (reference sequence). The CDR3 totals 16 residues. The J segment lost 2 bases and the V segment lost 1 base, leaving 6 bases of the junction unmatched. CDR3 amino acids: CASSLYVLAAYNEQFF. The CDR3 nucleotides are TGTGCCAGCAGCTTGTACGTGCTAGCGGCCTACAATGAGCAGTTCTTC. The full variable domain, with the rest looked up from reference TRBV5-5 and TRBJ2-1, is DAGVTQSPTHLIKTRGQQVTLRCSPISGHKSVSWYQQVLGQGPQFIFQYYEKEERGRGNFPDRFSARQFPNYSSELNVNALLLGDSALYLCASSLYVLAAYNEQFFGPGTRLTVL.

The V and J genes are TRBV2 and TRBJ1-2; 10 bases fit TRBD1. The CDR3 loop spans 15 amino acids. Trimming removed 4 bases from V and 7 bases from J; junction bases left unmatched: 9. In germline, CDR1 is SNHLY, CDR2 FYNNEI. CDR3 sequence (DNA): TGTGCCAGCAGTGCTATGACAGGGGGCGCGACTGGCTACACCTTC. It yields the protein CASSAMTGGATGYTF.

This clone was detected only once. This chain connects TRBV7-9 to TRBJ2-5; D is uncertain. The ends were cut back, 11 bases at V and 2 bases at J, with 15 bases in the middle. Germline loops: CDR1 SEHNR, CDR2 FQNEAQ (reference sequence). The CDR3 spans 13 residues. The CDR3 DNA sequence: TGTGCCGGATCTCTAGGTCAACAAGAGACCCAGTACTTC. This sequence encodes CAGSLGQQETQYF.

The chain uses TRBV11-3 and TRBJ2-7, with TRBD1 matching over 8 bases. The germline V gene encodes CDR1 SGHNT and CDR2 YENEEA. V lost 5 bases, J lost 10 bases, and 7 bases stayed unmatched. The CDR3 covers 12 residues. CDR3 sequence reads: CASSRQGQEQYF. For the CDR3, the DNA is TGTGCCAGCAGCCGACAGGGGCAAGAACAGTACTTC.

The chain recombines TRBV6-5 with TRBJ2-1; D is perhaps TRBD1 (6 bases). V lost 6 bases to trimming and J lost 9 bases, with 21 bases between them. Looked up from germline, CDR1 is MNHEY and CDR2 is SVGAGI. The CDR3 runs to 15 residues. The chain's CDR3 is CASSSTGKDFLEQFF. CDR3 DNA: TGTGCCAGCAGCTCAACAGGGAAGGATTTTCTTGAGCAGTTCTTC.

The chain has TRBV30 and TRBJ1-1; 8 nucleotides line up with TRBD1. Germline assignment: CDR1 GTSNPN and CDR2 SVGIG (reference sequence). V was pared by 2 bases and J by 0 bases, with 8 bases of the junction left unmatched. This CDR3 is built from 16 residues. CDR3 sequence: CAWSRDRNLMNTEAFF. CDR3 DNA sequence: TGTGCCTGGAGTCGGGACAGGAACCTCATGAACACTGAAGCTTTCTTT.